Below are 7 T cell receptor beta chains sequenced from a single sample in a study of T-cell reconstitution after alpha-beta-depleted transplantation in children. Researchers prepared the TCRbeta library using unique molecular identifiers, the study reports. Via MiXCR, TCRdb re-called the PCR reads, giving one row per CDR3 protein. This sample has some 300,000 distinct CDR3 sequences; around 10% occur once, and the top ten carry just under 7.5%. Source: PBMCs, taken before TCRalphabeta/CD19-depleted stem cell transplant. Receptors were obtained from a boy in the first two years of life with acute myeloid leukemia, due to receive a stem cell transplant.

Many counts were recorded for this clonotype. CDR3 DNA: TGTGCCAGCAGCGCCGACAGGGTGGGCTCACCCCTCCACTTT. It yields the protein CASSADRVGSPLHF. This rearrangement joins TRBV7-2 to TRBJ1-6, with 7 bases matching TRBD1. The CDR3 is 14 residues long. Germline-derived CDR1 and CDR2 are SGHTA and FQGNSA. Germline trimming cut 5 bases from V and 10 bases from J; bases unmatched to any gene: 8.

In its sample, this clonotype was seen many times. The chain couples TRBV5-1 to TRBJ2-1; unclear D gene. The length of the CDR3 is 13 residues. The germline V and J ends were trimmed by 2 bases and 7 bases, with 10 bases remaining between them. CDR1 and CDR2 (germline): SGHRS, YFSETQ. The CDR3 DNA reads as TGCGCCAGCAGCTTAAATTTTGTAAATGAGCAGTTCTTC. Translated: CASSLNFVNEQFF.

This chain links TRBV28 with TRBJ1-1; D perhaps matches TRBD1 (5 bases). This CDR3 is 15 amino acids long. V lost 6 bases to trimming and J lost 1 base, with 15 bases between them. Germline V gene data show CDR1 as MDHEN and CDR2 as SYDVKM. CDR3 coding DNA: TGTGCCAGCAGATCTCCGCCCAGGGAGAACACTGAAGCTTTCTTT. This gives the protein CASRSPPRENTEAFF.

The chain links TRBV5-6 to TRBJ2-5; possible D gene TRBD2, 6 bases. The germline V gene has CDR1 SGHDT and CDR2 YYEEEE. The CDR3 runs 13 residues. With 2 bases removed from V and 5 bases from J, the gap between germline ends came to 10 bases. The CDR3 sequence: CASSFDGSETQYF. CDR3 DNA: TGTGCCAGCAGCTTTGACGGGAGTGAGACCCAGTACTTC.

The genes are TRBV6-5 and TRBJ1-4, with unresolved D. Trimming left V 0 bases short and J 0 bases short, with 11 bases between. The CDR3 is made up of 17 amino acids. Germline CDR1 is MNHEY and CDR2 is SVGAGI. CDR3 sequence: CASSYSYSVTTNEKLFF. In DNA form, the CDR3 reads TGTGCCAGCAGTTACTCGTACAGCGTCACAACTAATGAAAAACTGTTTTTT.

This clonotype came up many times. The chain has TRBV20-1 and TRBJ2-1; 8 bases align to TRBD1. Germline-derived CDR1 and CDR2 are DFQATT and SNEGSKA (reference sequence). This CDR3 is 14 amino acids long. V shed 1 base, J shed 5 bases, and the junction held 4 bases outside the gene matches. CDR3 sequence: CSARGDRRHNEQFF. CDR3 bases: TGCAGTGCTAGAGGGGACAGGCGCCACAATGAGCAGTTCTTC.

This clonotype was seen ten or more times. V usage is TRBV5-5 and J usage is TRBJ1-1, with D tentatively TRBD1 (5 bases). Per germline, CDR1 SGHKS and CDR2 YYEKEE (reference sequence). The V end lost 1 base, the J end lost 4 bases, and 17 bases lay between the germline ends. The CDR3 has 16 residues. CDR3 sequence (DNA): TGTGCCAGCAGCTTGACCCTCGGGGTGGGGGGCACTGAAGCTTTCTTT. It is translated as CASSLTLGVGGTEAFF.